The rows below give T cell receptor beta chains drawn from one sample of a study of cytomegalovirus exposure and HLA in healthy donors. Clones were sequenced by immunoSEQ multiplex PCR, and TCRdb holds only the in-frame ones, with some missing. The sample has roughly 69,000 clones; approximately 80% are singletons. Source material: PBMCs. Receptor source: a man aged 18 to 29 in good health and CMV-seronegative. The CDR3 runs from the conserved cysteine through the conserved F or W. The D gene is left open where the match is weak. Part of the rows lack a size; the others show once, few, many or a class for expanded clones.

size | J | D | V | length | DNA | CDR3
NA | TRBJ2-1 | TRBD1 | TRBV9 | 17 | TGTGCCAGCAGCGTCCATCAGACAGGGAGCTCCTACAATGAGCAGTTCTTC | CASSVHQTGSSYNEQFF
NA | TRBJ1-4 | TRBD1 | TRBV7-2 | 17 | TGTGCCAGCAGCGCTCCCGGGACAGGGAGATATAATGAAAAACTGTTTTTT | CASSAPGTGRYNEKLFF
once | TRBJ2-2 | TRBD1 | TRBV10-3 | 14 | TGTGCCATCAGCGGGACAGGGTCGTACGGGGAGCTGTTTTTT | CAISGTGSYGELFF
NA | TRBJ1-1 | TRBD1 | TRBV11-2 | 16 | TGTGCCAGCAGCTCAGAGACAGGGGGATCGAACACTGAAGCTTTCTTT | CASSSETGGSNTEAFF
NA | TRBJ2-5 | NA | TRBV14 | 15 | TGTGCCAGCAGCCAAGATTGGGCTACCCAAGAGACCCAGTACTTC | CASSQDWATQETQYF
once | TRBJ1-3 | NA | TRBV28 | 16 | TGTGCCAGCAGTTTGGACAGAGCTTCACCTGGAAACACCATATATTTT | CASSLDRASPGNTIYF
NA | TRBJ1-5 | TRBD1 | TRBV10-1 | 15 | TGCGCCAAAGGACAGGGGGGATATAGCAATCAGCCCCAGCATTTT | CAKGQGGYSNQPQHF
NA | TRBJ2-1 | NA | TRBV5-1 | 16 | TGCGCCAGCAGCTATTTACAGGGATCCTCCTACAATGAGCAGTTCTTC | CASSYLQGSSYNEQFF
few | TRBJ1-1 | NA | TRBV6-1 | 14 | TGTGCCAGCCAAAGGGGGGGGTTAGGAACTGAAGCTTTCTTT | CASQRGGLGTEAFF
NA | TRBJ1-4 | NA | TRBV19 | 15 | TGTGCCAGTAGTATGGTAACGGGGGTCAATGAAAAACTGTTTTTT | CASSMVTGVNEKLFF
NA | TRBJ1-2 | TRBD1 | TRBV25-1 | 14 | TGTGCCAGCAGTCAGACAGGGGCCTCTGTAGGCTACACCTTC | CASSQTGASVGYTF
NA | TRBJ2-5 | NA | TRBV4-3 | 14 | TGCGCCAGCAGCCAAGACAGGGGGGCGGAGACCCAGTACTTC | CASSQDRGAETQYF
NA | TRBJ1-2 | NA | TRBV25-1 | 16 | TGTGCCAGCAGTGAAGACCCCAGGACAGATTACTATGGCTACACCTTC | CASSEDPRTDYYGYTF
medium-sized | TRBJ1-5 | TRBD1 | TRBV7-8 | 14 | TGTGCCAGCAGCCCGGGGACAGGCAATCAGCCCCAGCATTTT | CASSPGTGNQPQHF
NA | TRBJ1-1 | TRBD1 | TRBV19 | 17 | TGTGCCAGTAGTATGGATACAGGGGGTATAATGAACACTGAAGCTTTCTTT | CASSMDTGGIMNTEAFF
NA | TRBJ2-3 | TRBD2 | TRBV7-3 | 16 | TGTGCCAGCAGCTTATATCTTAGCGGGGTCACAGATACGCAGTATTTT | CASSLYLSGVTDTQYF
NA | TRBJ1-6 | NA | TRBV4-3 | 16 | TGCGCCAGCAGCCAAGGCCGGGGGGGTTATAATTCACCCCTCCACTTT | CASSQGRGGYNSPLHF
few | TRBJ1-1 | NA | TRBV4-3 | 15 | TGCGCCAGCAGCCAGATAGGGGGACGGGGCACTGAAGCTTTCTTT | CASSQIGGRGTEAFF
NA | TRBJ2-5 | TRBD2 | TRBV5-1 | 14 | TGCGCCAGCAGCTTGTACCGGGGGGTGCAGACCCAGTACTTC | CASSLYRGVQTQYF
NA | TRBJ2-2 | TRBD2 | TRBV19 | 15 | TGTGCCAGTAGTGTAGGGACTAGCGGCACCGGGGAGCTGTTTTTT | CASSVGTSGTGELFF
NA | TRBJ2-5 | TRBD1 | TRBV5-4 | 16 | TGTGCCAGCAGCCACCGCAGGACAGGGGGCCGGGAGACCCAGTACTTC | CASSHRRTGGRETQYF
NA | TRBJ2-2 | NA | TRBV7-2 | 13 | TGTGCCAGCAGCGCTAGCCCTGGAGGGGAGCTGTTTTTT | CASSASPGGELFF
NA | TRBJ2-7 | NA | TRBV19 | 14 | TGTGCCAGTAGTATAAGGGACAAGCCCGACGAGCAGTACTTC | CASSIRDKPDEQYF
NA | TRBJ1-5 | NA | TRBV19 | 15 | TGTGCCAGTAGCCCCGGTGCCGGGGGAAATCAGCCCCAGCATTTT | CASSPGAGGNQPQHF
few | TRBJ1-6 | NA | TRBV4-3 | 16 | TGCGCCAGCAGCCAAGACCAGGGTACGAATAATTCACCCCTCCACTTT | CASSQDQGTNNSPLHF